A single sample is the source of the 22 T cell receptor beta chains below, sequenced in a study of blood T cell repertoires in COVID-19 (dated by TCRdb to about 2020). Library preparation used the immunoSEQ multiplex PCR assay. As stored in TCRdb, this immuneACCESS dataset retains in-frame rearrangements with V and J assigned. A fraction of the clones does not appear; measured against another copy, unresolved V genes explain less than half of the discrepancy, and the remainder lacks a known reason. For this sample the table gives over 300,000 clones, of which approximately 88% were detected only once. The top ten clonotypes cover 0.95% to 1.5% of the sample. The specimen sequenced was peripheral blood. The source of these receptors is a man aged 40-50 years with acute or convalescent COVID-19.

The chain combines TRBV29-1 with TRBJ1-3; 11 bases align to TRBD1. The V gene end was trimmed by 2 bases and the J gene end by 5 bases; junction bases not matched to a gene: 5. Germline lookup yields CDR1 SQVTM and CDR2 ANQGSEA. This CDR3 comprises 15 residues. The CDR3 DNA follows: TGCAGCGTTGAATTGGGACAGGGGGGACGAAACACCATATATTTT. Translated: CSVELGQGGRNTIYF.

The chain links TRBV28 to TRBJ1-6; D perhaps matches TRBD1 (6 bases). V gave up 7 bases and J gave up 14 bases, with 15 bases separating them. The CDR3 spans 12 residues. CDR1 is MDHEN, CDR2 SYDVKM, per germline. The CDR3 loop reads CASTEQGRSLHF. The CDR3 nucleotides read TGTGCCAGCACCGAACAGGGTCGATCCCTCCACTTT.

Comment on this clone: Other DNA sequences of this sample code for an identical CDR3. The chain joins TRBV28 to TRBJ1-6, with D tentatively TRBD1 (6 bases). Germline V gene sequence: CDR1 MDHEN, CDR2 SYDVKM. V lost 6 bases, J lost 6 bases, and 6 bases lay in between. CDR3 size: 12 residues. CDR3 region: CASRGGNSPLHF. CDR3 sequence (DNA): TGTGCCAGCAGAGGGGGTAATTCACCCCTCCACTTT.

V usage is TRBV5-1 and J usage is TRBJ1-1, with 9 bases aligning to TRBD1. This CDR3 region has 14 residues. Germline-derived CDR1 and CDR2 are SGHRS and YFSETQ. V lost 0 bases, J lost 7 bases, and 4 bases stayed unmatched. CDR3 protein: CASSLDRGPGEAFF. In nucleotides, the CDR3 is TGCGCCAGCAGCTTGGACAGGGGGCCGGGTGAAGCTTTCTTT.

The chain employs TRBV5-4 and TRBJ1-2; TRBD1 aligns across 9 bases. The length of the CDR3 is 14 residues. Germline trimming cut 0 bases from V and 8 bases from J; bases unmatched to any gene: 5. Germline V gene data show CDR1 as SGHNT and CDR2 as YYREEE (reference sequence). The CDR3 loop reads CASSLGDRVNGYTF. CDR3 nucleotide sequence: TGTGCCAGCAGCTTGGGGGACAGGGTCAACGGCTACACCTTC.

The rearrangement uses TRBV7-8 and TRBJ1-6; a possible D gene is TRBD1 (6 bases). The V gene lost 3 bases and the J gene lost 9 bases, with 21 bases spanning the gap. The length of the CDR3 is 17 residues. Germline CDR1 is SGHVS and CDR2 is FQNEAQ. CDR3 sequence: CASSFPPGRGSVSPLHF. The CDR3 region has the DNA TGTGCCAGCAGCTTCCCACCGGGCAGGGGCTCTGTTTCACCCCTCCACTTT.

The V call is TRBV5-1, the J call TRBJ2-4; a weak D match, TRBD2 (6 bases). V dropped 1 base and J dropped 7 bases, with 18 bases sitting between them. The CDR3 covers 16 residues. From germline, CDR1 is SGHRS and CDR2 YFSETQ. DNA of the CDR3: TGCGCCAGCAGCTTGCCTGGGACCGGGGAGGTCAACATTCAGTACTTC. It translates to CASSLPGTGEVNIQYF.

The V and J genes are TRBV30 and TRBJ1-5; a possible D gene is TRBD1 (6 bases). Germline lookup yields CDR1 GTSNPN and CDR2 SVGIG (reference sequence). This CDR3 comprises 14 residues. With 0 bases removed from V and 7 bases from J, the gap between germline ends came to 13 bases. The CDR3 is CAWSVGGGGQPQHF. The CDR3 DNA is TGTGCCTGGAGTGTTGGGGGGGGCGGCCAGCCCCAGCATTTT. The variable domain in full, completed from reference TRBV30 and TRBJ1-5, reads SQTIHQWPATLVQPVGSPLSLECTVEGTSNPNLYWYRQAAGRGLQLLFYSVGIGQISSEVPQNLSASRPQDRQFILSSKKLLLSDSGFYLCAWSVGGGGQPQHFGDGTRLSIL.

The rearrangement uses TRBV10-3 and TRBJ1-2, with 9 bases lining up with TRBD1. V trimming: 2 bases; J trimming: 8 bases; junction bases outside the gene matches: 6. CDR1 and CDR2 (germline): ENHRY, SYGVKD. This CDR3 comprises 14 residues. The CDR3 loop is CAISEVNRGQGYTF. DNA for the CDR3: TGTGCCATCAGTGAGGTTAACAGGGGGCAGGGCTACACCTTC.

The sample holds one count of this clone. The V call is TRBV9, the J call TRBJ2-1; D remains ambiguous. The CDR3 sequence is 11 residues long. V was trimmed by 3 bases and J by 6 bases, leaving 4 bases between them. CDR1 is SGDLS and CDR2 is YYNGEE in the germline V gene. The CDR3 nucleotides read TGTGCCAGCAGCGCCCTCAATGAGCAGTTCTTC. Translation gives CASSALNEQFF.

Points on this clone: In the same sample, other DNA sequences code for this CDR3. The chain has TRBV5-4 and TRBJ2-7; TRBD2 matches 7 bases. In germline, CDR1 is SGHNT, CDR2 YYREEE (reference sequence). This CDR3 is 13 amino acids long. The trim removed 4 bases at V and 4 bases at J, leaving 5 bases unmatched. DNA for the CDR3: TGTGCCAGCAGCGTTACGGGGGGTTACGAGCAGTACTTC. It codes for CASSVTGGYEQYF.

The V and J genes are TRBV28 and TRBJ2-7, with D maybe TRBD2 (6 bases). This CDR3 has 14 residues. Germline CDR1 reads MDHEN; CDR2 reads SYDVKM. V was clipped by 1 base and J by 5 bases, with 12 bases between them. This CDR3 reads CASSLFREVNEQYF. The CDR3 coding sequence is TGTGCCAGCAGTTTATTCAGGGAGGTGAACGAGCAGTACTTC.

Here the CDR3 reads CASSLGQTQETQYF. CDR3 DNA sequence: TGTGCCAGCAGCCTCGGACAGACCCAAGAGACCCAGTACTTC. The chain employs TRBV13 and TRBJ2-5; possible D gene TRBD1, 6 bases. Germline-derived CDR1 and CDR2 are PRHDT and FYEKMQ (reference sequence). The CDR3 consists of 14 residues. V was trimmed by 5 bases and J by 1 base, leaving 11 bases between them.

A single count supports this clone. The chain employs TRBV3-1 (or the pseudogene TRBV3-2) and TRBJ2-3; D perhaps matches TRBD1 (6 bases). V dropped 0 bases and J dropped 6 bases, with 22 bases sitting between them. This CDR3 spans 18 amino acids. Germline CDR1 LGHDT, CDR2 YNNKEL (reference sequence). CDR3 region: CASSQESGRAGALDTQYF. In DNA form, the CDR3 reads TGTGCCAGCAGCCAAGAATCCGGGCGGGCAGGGGCGTTGGATACGCAGTATTTT.

The V gene is TRBV24-1, the J gene TRBJ2-2, with a tentative D call TRBD2 (5 bases). The CDR3 has 17 residues. Deletions cut 3 bases from V and 4 bases from J, with 17 bases between. Germline V gene lookup returns CDR1 KGHDR and CDR2 SFDVKD. The CDR3 coding sequence is TGTGCCACCAGTGATATTGGGAGCTACCGCGCCACCGGGGAGCTGTTTTTT. Translation gives CATSDIGSYRATGELFF.

The genes are TRBV28 and TRBJ2-7, with a possible D match to TRBD1 (6 bases). The ends were cut back, 1 base at V and 3 bases at J, with 10 bases in the middle. Germline V gene data show CDR1 as MDHEN and CDR2 as SYDVKM. CDR3 size: 14 residues. The CDR3 region is CASSLSDRVYEQYF. CDR3 sequence (DNA): TGTGCCAGCAGTTTATCGGACAGAGTCTACGAGCAGTACTTC.

V is TRBV2 and J is TRBJ2-5, with D perhaps matching TRBD1 (6 bases). The germline V and J ends were trimmed by 7 bases and 5 bases, with 17 bases remaining between them. Germline V gives CDR1 SNHLY, CDR2 FYNNEI. The CDR3 contains 14 residues. The DNA of the CDR3 is TGTGCCAGCACCTTCGGGACAACTCGGGAGACCCAGTACTTC. Encoded protein: CASTFGTTRETQYF.

This chain uses TRBV9 with TRBJ1-1; TRBD1 aligns across 8 bases. The CDR3 extends over 14 amino acids. Germline V gene data show CDR1 as SGDLS and CDR2 as YYNGEE. V lost 4 bases, J lost 7 bases, and 9 bases stayed unmatched. The CDR3 loop is CASSRGRGLDEAFF. The CDR3 DNA reads as TGTGCCAGCAGCCGGGGCAGGGGGCTTGATGAAGCTTTCTTT. Full variable domain (missing parts from reference TRBV9 and TRBJ1-1): DSGVTQTPKHLITATGQRVTLRCSPRSGDLSVYWYQQSLDQGLQFLIQYYNGEERAKGNILERFSAQQFPDLHSELNLSSLELGDSALYFCASSRGRGLDEAFFGQGTRLTVV.

The chain links TRBV12-3 or TRBV12-4 to TRBJ2-7, with no clear D. The CDR3 is made up of 12 amino acids. V was clipped by 3 bases and J by 4 bases, with 7 bases between them. In DNA, the CDR3 is TGTGCCAGCAGTTTTACGGGTTACGAGCAGTACTTC. This encodes CASSFTGYEQYF.

V and J are TRBV5-1 and TRBJ1-6; D might be TRBD1 (6 bases). Germline CDR1 SGHRS, CDR2 YFSETQ. This CDR3 is built from 16 residues. V was cut by 3 bases and J by 8 bases, with 18 bases left in between. The CDR3 here is CASSSHRAGTHSPLHF. The CDR3 DNA reads as TGCGCCAGCAGCTCCCATCGGGCCGGGACACATTCACCCCTCCACTTT.

This chain connects TRBV5-3 to TRBJ1-5; D call uncertain. TRBV5-3 is flagged as an ORF with uncertain function. The ends were cut back, 4 bases at V and 0 bases at J, with 14 bases in the middle. The CDR3 runs to 16 residues. CDR3 nucleotide sequence: TGTGCCAGAAGCGGGAGGAACCCGTTTAGCAATCAGCCCCAGCATTTT. Translated: CARSGRNPFSNQPQHF.

The rearrangement joins TRBV18 to TRBJ2-2; D is unclear. In germline, CDR1 is KGHSH, CDR2 LQKENI. The V and J ends lost 4 bases and 2 bases respectively, with 11 bases between them. The CDR3 runs 15 residues. CDR3 DNA: TGTGCCAGCTCACAAATCGACATTAACACCGGGGAGCTGTTTTTT. It specifies CASSQIDINTGELFF.